This is a list of T cell receptor beta chains from one sample in a study of blood T cell repertoires in COVID-19. Using immunoSEQ multiplex PCR, the repertoire was profiled, and TCRdb retains in-frame clones only, with some absent. The profile covers approximately 180,000 clones, with 80% to 90% appearing a single time and 3.3% taken by the ten largest. Material: peripheral blood. The receptors derive from a man in his sixties with acute or convalescent COVID-19. Both conserved end residues are part of each CDR3. Fields, in order: V gene, clone size, J gene, D gene, CDR3 protein, CDR3 DNA. A D gene is named only where the DNA matches it firmly. Only some rows state a clone size, as once, few, many or a class for expanded clones.

V gene: TRBV30
clone size: once
J gene: TRBJ2-5
D gene: TRBD2
CDR3 protein: CAWEGTSLETQYF
CDR3 DNA: TGTGCCTGGGAAGGGACTAGCCTGGAGACCCAGTACTTC

V gene: TRBV4-2
clone size: -
J gene: TRBJ2-1
D gene: TRBD2
CDR3 protein: CASSQDGAGVYNEQFF
CDR3 DNA: TGTGCCAGCAGCCAAGATGGAGCGGGAGTTTACAATGAGCAGTTCTTC

V gene: TRBV19
clone size: -
J gene: TRBJ2-1
D gene: TRBD2
CDR3 protein: CASSPASGRATYNEQFF
CDR3 DNA: TGTGCCAGTAGTCCAGCTAGCGGGAGGGCCACCTACAATGAGCAGTTCTTC

V gene: TRBV5-6
clone size: -
J gene: TRBJ1-2
D gene: TRBD1
CDR3 protein: CASSGTDRANYGYTF
CDR3 DNA: TGTGCCAGCAGCGGAACCGACAGGGCAAACTATGGCTACACCTTC

V gene: TRBV27
clone size: few
J gene: TRBJ1-5
D gene: TRBD1
CDR3 protein: CASSTGQGRHQPQHF
CDR3 DNA: TGTGCCAGCAGTACGGGACAGGGTAGGCATCAGCCCCAGCATTTT

V gene: TRBV6-4
clone size: -
J gene: TRBJ2-7
D gene: TRBD1
CDR3 protein: CASGGLKRTGLYEQYF
CDR3 DNA: TGTGCCAGCGGGGGCCTTAAGCGGACAGGGTTATACGAGCAGTACTTC

V gene: TRBV28
clone size: -
J gene: TRBJ2-7
D gene: TRBD1
CDR3 protein: CASSLGTGLGQYF
CDR3 DNA: TGTGCCAGCAGTTTGGGGACAGGCCTTGGGCAGTACTTC

V gene: TRBV6-5
clone size: -
J gene: TRBJ2-7
D gene: -
CDR3 protein: CASSYVASRSYEQYF
CDR3 DNA: TGTGCCAGCAGTTACGTGGCTAGCCGATCCTACGAGCAGTACTTC

V gene: TRBV5-6
clone size: -
J gene: TRBJ2-2
D gene: TRBD1
CDR3 protein: CASSSRDRGYVSGELFF
CDR3 DNA: TGTGCCAGCAGCTCCCGGGACAGGGGATACGTTTCCGGGGAGCTGTTTTTT

V gene: TRBV18
clone size: -
J gene: TRBJ2-1
D gene: TRBD2
CDR3 protein: CASSPIGLGVEQFF
CDR3 DNA: TGTGCCAGCTCACCAATAGGACTAGGGGTTGAGCAGTTCTTC

V gene: TRBV19
clone size: few
J gene: TRBJ2-5
D gene: TRBD1
CDR3 protein: CASSIGQGNQETQYF
CDR3 DNA: TGTGCCAGTAGTATTGGACAGGGTAACCAAGAGACCCAGTACTTC

V gene: TRBV6-2/TRBV6-3
clone size: -
J gene: TRBJ1-3
D gene: -
CDR3 protein: CASSYSAAISGNTIYF
CDR3 DNA: TGTGCCAGCAGTTACTCGGCAGCGATCTCTGGAAACACCATATATTTT

V gene: TRBV3-1/TRBV3-2
clone size: once
J gene: TRBJ1-2
D gene: TRBD1
CDR3 protein: CASSQTRTGRRGYTF
CDR3 DNA: TGTGCCAGCAGCCAAACCCGGACAGGGCGCCGTGGCTACACCTTC

V gene: TRBV24-1
clone size: few
J gene: TRBJ2-3
D gene: -
CDR3 protein: CATSDTGSGTDTQYF
CDR3 DNA: TGTGCCACCAGTGATACAGGATCGGGCACAGATACGCAGTATTTT

V gene: TRBV28
clone size: -
J gene: TRBJ2-7
D gene: TRBD2
CDR3 protein: CASSSSGRGNEQYF
CDR3 DNA: TGTGCCAGCAGCTCGAGTGGGAGGGGAAACGAGCAGTACTTC

V gene: TRBV6-2/TRBV6-3
clone size: -
J gene: TRBJ1-5
D gene: -
CDR3 protein: CASSYSRWGGQPQHF
CDR3 DNA: TGTGCCAGCAGTTACTCGAGGTGGGGGGGTCAGCCCCAGCATTTT

V gene: TRBV7-2
clone size: -
J gene: TRBJ2-7
D gene: TRBD2
CDR3 protein: CASTPLAGGTYEQYF
CDR3 DNA: TGTGCCAGCACTCCCTTAGCGGGAGGGACCTACGAGCAGTACTTC

V gene: TRBV6-2/TRBV6-3
clone size: -
J gene: TRBJ2-7
D gene: TRBD1
CDR3 protein: CASTPAHRGKTYEQYF
CDR3 DNA: TGTGCCAGCACCCCTGCGCACAGGGGGAAGACCTACGAGCAGTACTTC

V gene: TRBV28
clone size: once
J gene: TRBJ1-2
D gene: TRBD1
CDR3 protein: CASGQGAGNYGYTF
CDR3 DNA: TGTGCCAGCGGACAGGGGGCCGGGAACTATGGCTACACCTTC

V gene: TRBV6-5
clone size: -
J gene: TRBJ2-6
D gene: -
CDR3 protein: CASSRVSGANVLTF
CDR3 DNA: TGTGCCAGCAGTCGGGTGTCGGGGGCCAACGTCCTGACTTTC

V gene: TRBV6-4
clone size: once
J gene: TRBJ1-6
D gene: TRBD1
CDR3 protein: CASSVNPGQGEDSPLHF
CDR3 DNA: TGTGCCAGCAGTGTCAATCCGGGACAGGGAGAGGATTCACCCCTCCACTTT

V gene: TRBV19
clone size: -
J gene: TRBJ2-7
D gene: -
CDR3 protein: CASSIGHSSYEQYF
CDR3 DNA: TGTGCCAGTAGTATAGGTCACAGCTCCTACGAGCAGTACTTC

V gene: TRBV5-1
clone size: -
J gene: TRBJ1-6
D gene: -
CDR3 protein: CASSLGDTDSPLHF
CDR3 DNA: TGCGCCAGCAGCTTGGGGGACACAGATTCACCCCTCCACTTT

V gene: TRBV19
clone size: -
J gene: TRBJ2-1
D gene: TRBD2
CDR3 protein: CASSSTGTRLRNEQFF
CDR3 DNA: TGTGCCAGTAGTTCGACCGGGACTAGGTTACGGAATGAGCAGTTCTTC

V gene: TRBV27
clone size: -
J gene: TRBJ2-1
D gene: TRBD2
CDR3 protein: CASSFAGGMGNEQFF
CDR3 DNA: TGTGCCAGCAGTTTCGCGGGAGGGATGGGCAATGAGCAGTTCTTC

V gene: TRBV21-1
clone size: -
J gene: TRBJ2-1
D gene: -
CDR3 protein: CASSLPGLPFNYNEQFF
CDR3 DNA: TGTGCCAGCAGCCTTCCGGGACTCCCCTTTAACTACAATGAGCAGTTCTTC

V gene: TRBV10-3
clone size: -
J gene: TRBJ2-5
D gene: -
CDR3 protein: CAISDRDTNQETQYF
CDR3 DNA: TGTGCCATCAGTGACAGGGACACCAATCAAGAGACCCAGTACTTC

V gene: TRBV6-2/TRBV6-3
clone size: -
J gene: TRBJ2-1
D gene: TRBD2
CDR3 protein: CASSYRDVVAGAIDEQFF
CDR3 DNA: TGTGCCAGCAGTTACCGCGACGTTGTTGCGGGAGCCATCGATGAGCAGTTCTTC

V gene: TRBV30
clone size: -
J gene: TRBJ2-3
D gene: -
CDR3 protein: CASGLSLDTQYF
CDR3 DNA: TGTGCCTCCGGACTCTCGCTAGATACGCAGTATTTT

V gene: TRBV5-1
clone size: -
J gene: TRBJ2-5
D gene: -
CDR3 protein: CASSLGTAAETQYF
CDR3 DNA: TGCGCCAGCAGCTTGGGGACAGCCGCCGAGACCCAGTACTTC

V gene: TRBV7-9
clone size: -
J gene: TRBJ1-2
D gene: -
CDR3 protein: CASSEDIYRMNYGYTF
CDR3 DNA: TGTGCCAGCAGCGAGGACATCTATCGAATGAACTATGGCTACACCTTC

V gene: TRBV28
clone size: -
J gene: TRBJ1-2
D gene: -
CDR3 protein: CASSLGGKNNYGYTF
CDR3 DNA: TGTGCCAGCAGTTTAGGAGGGAAAAATAACTATGGCTACACCTTC

V gene: TRBV5-4
clone size: -
J gene: TRBJ2-1
D gene: TRBD2
CDR3 protein: CASSLLAGGRNEQFF
CDR3 DNA: TGTGCCAGCAGCTTGTTGGCGGGAGGCCGGAATGAGCAGTTCTTC

V gene: TRBV7-9
clone size: -
J gene: TRBJ2-7
D gene: TRBD2
CDR3 protein: CASSPGTSGSVREQYF
CDR3 DNA: TGTGCCAGCAGTCCCGGGACTAGCGGGAGCGTGAGGGAGCAGTACTTC

V gene: TRBV7-2
clone size: once
J gene: TRBJ2-3
D gene: TRBD2
CDR3 protein: CASSFRRLSGRADTQYF
CDR3 DNA: TGTGCCAGCAGCTTTCGCCGATTGAGCGGGAGGGCCGATACGCAGTATTTT

V gene: TRBV6-6
clone size: -
J gene: TRBJ1-6
D gene: TRBD1
CDR3 protein: CASSSDRAPNNSPLHF
CDR3 DNA: TGTGCCAGCAGTTCGGACAGGGCACCAAATAATTCACCCCTCCACTTT

V gene: TRBV9
clone size: -
J gene: TRBJ2-1
D gene: TRBD2
CDR3 protein: CASRASGYYNEQFF
CDR3 DNA: TGTGCCAGCAGGGCTAGCGGGTACTACAATGAGCAGTTCTTC

V gene: TRBV11-3
clone size: few
J gene: TRBJ2-1
D gene: TRBD2
CDR3 protein: CASSPRGLASNEQFF
CDR3 DNA: TGTGCCAGCAGCCCCCGGGGACTAGCGTCCAATGAGCAGTTCTTC

V gene: TRBV5-4
clone size: once
J gene: TRBJ2-7
D gene: -
CDR3 protein: CASSLETQGAYEQYF
CDR3 DNA: TGTGCCAGCAGCTTGGAAACTCAAGGGGCTTACGAGCAGTACTTC

V gene: TRBV7-2
clone size: -
J gene: TRBJ1-5
D gene: -
CDR3 protein: CASSIDGNQPQHF
CDR3 DNA: TGTGCCAGCAGCATCGACGGGAATCAGCCCCAGCATTTT

V gene: TRBV2
clone size: -
J gene: TRBJ2-1
D gene: TRBD2
CDR3 protein: CASSEDLADEQFF
CDR3 DNA: TGTGCCAGCAGTGAAGACCTAGCGGATGAGCAGTTCTTC

V gene: TRBV28
clone size: -
J gene: TRBJ1-4
D gene: -
CDR3 protein: CASSVGGATNEKLFF
CDR3 DNA: TGTGCCAGCAGCGTGGGGGGGGCAACTAATGAAAAACTGTTTTTT

V gene: TRBV27
clone size: -
J gene: TRBJ1-6
D gene: TRBD1
CDR3 protein: CASSSDRDGSPLHF
CDR3 DNA: TGTGCCAGCAGTTCGGACAGGGATGGTTCACCCCTCCACTTT

V gene: TRBV4-1
clone size: -
J gene: TRBJ2-3
D gene: TRBD2
CDR3 protein: CASKGGLAGVDTQYF
CDR3 DNA: TGCGCCAGCAAGGGGGGCCTAGCGGGAGTAGATACGCAGTATTTT